This T cell receptor beta chain was captured in a study of CD8 T cells in ankylosing spondylitis. From germline, CDR1 is SGHTA and CDR2 FQGTGA. The CDR3 has 14 amino acids. Trimming took 3 bases from V and 9 from J; bases not matched to a gene: 8. TCRdb re-analysed the 5' RACE reads in MiXCR, keeping a single row per CDR3 protein. The repertoire has about 400,000 distinct CDR3 sequences, around 20% of them found once; the top ten carry 13%. What was sequenced was blood, either unsorted or a sorted T cell fraction (not recorded which). This sequence joins TRBV7-3 and TRBJ2-1; 7 bases agree with TRBD2. This clonotype was sampled from a male donor with ankylosing spondylitis or in good health (not recorded which). This CDR3 reads CASSLGGESLEQFF. The DNA of the CDR3 is TGTGCCAGCAGCTTGGGGGGGGAGTCACTTGAGCAGTTCTTC. Looking up the rest from reference TRBV7-3 and TRBJ2-1 gives the full variable domain: GAGVSQTPSNKVTEKGKYVELRCDPISGHTALYWYRQSLGQGPEFLIYFQGTGAADDSGLPNDRFFAVRPEGSVSTLKIQRTERGDSAVYLCASSLGGESLEQFFGPGTRLTVL.